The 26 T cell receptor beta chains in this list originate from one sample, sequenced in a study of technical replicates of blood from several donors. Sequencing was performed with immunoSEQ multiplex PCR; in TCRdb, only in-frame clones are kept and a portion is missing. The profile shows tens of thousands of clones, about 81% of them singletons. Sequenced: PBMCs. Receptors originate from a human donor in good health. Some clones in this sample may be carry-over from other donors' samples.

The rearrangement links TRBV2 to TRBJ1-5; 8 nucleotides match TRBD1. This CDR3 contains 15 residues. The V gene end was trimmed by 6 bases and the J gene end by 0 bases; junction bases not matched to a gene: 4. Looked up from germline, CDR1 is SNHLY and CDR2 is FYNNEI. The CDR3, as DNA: TGTGCCAGCAGCCTAGACAGGGGTAGCAATCAGCCCCAGCATTTT. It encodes CASSLDRGSNQPQHF.

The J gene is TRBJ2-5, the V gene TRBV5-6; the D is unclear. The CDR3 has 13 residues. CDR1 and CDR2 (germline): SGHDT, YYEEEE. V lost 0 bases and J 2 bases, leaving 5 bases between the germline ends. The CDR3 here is CASSLGQQETQYF. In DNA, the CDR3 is TGTGCCAGCAGCTTGGGGCAGCAAGAGACCCAGTACTTC.

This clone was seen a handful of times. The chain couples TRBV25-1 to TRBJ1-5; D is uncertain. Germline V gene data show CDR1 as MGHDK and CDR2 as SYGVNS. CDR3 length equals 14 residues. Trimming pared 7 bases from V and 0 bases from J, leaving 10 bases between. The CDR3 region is CASTSSNSNQPQHF. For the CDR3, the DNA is TGTGCCAGCACCTCCAGTAATAGCAATCAGCCCCAGCATTTT. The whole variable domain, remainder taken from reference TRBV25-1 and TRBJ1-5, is EADIYQTPRYLVIGTGKKITLECSQTMGHDKMYWYQQDPGMELHLIHYSYGVNSTEKGDLSSESTVSRIRTEHFPLTLESARPSHTSQYLCASTSSNSNQPQHFGDGTRLSIL.

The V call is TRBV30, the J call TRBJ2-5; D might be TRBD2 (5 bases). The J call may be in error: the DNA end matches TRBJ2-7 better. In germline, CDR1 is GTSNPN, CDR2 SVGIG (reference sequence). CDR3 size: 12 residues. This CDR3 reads CAWNGDSYEQYF. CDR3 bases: TGTGCCTGGAACGGGGACTCCTACGAGCAGTACTTC.

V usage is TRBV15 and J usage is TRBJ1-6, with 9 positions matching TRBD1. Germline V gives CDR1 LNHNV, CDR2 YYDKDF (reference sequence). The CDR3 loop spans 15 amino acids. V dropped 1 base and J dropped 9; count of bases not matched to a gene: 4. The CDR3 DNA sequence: TGTGCCACCAGCAGAGGGGGGACAGGGTTTTCACCCCTCCACTTT. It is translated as CATSRGGTGFSPLHF.

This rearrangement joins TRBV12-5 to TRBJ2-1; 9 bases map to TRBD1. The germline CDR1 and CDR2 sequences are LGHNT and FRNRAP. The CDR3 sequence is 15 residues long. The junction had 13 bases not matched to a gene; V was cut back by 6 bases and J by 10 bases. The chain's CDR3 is CASGLPGTGSREQFF. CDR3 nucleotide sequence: TGTGCTAGTGGCCTACCCGGGACAGGGAGTCGGGAGCAGTTCTTC.

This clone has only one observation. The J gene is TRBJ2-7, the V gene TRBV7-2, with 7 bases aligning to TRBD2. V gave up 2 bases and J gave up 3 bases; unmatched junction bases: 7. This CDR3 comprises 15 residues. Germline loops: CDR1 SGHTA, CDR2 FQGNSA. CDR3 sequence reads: CASSLLPGGNYEQYF. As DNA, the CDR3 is TGTGCCAGCAGCTTACTGCCGGGGGGAAACTACGAGCAGTACTTC.

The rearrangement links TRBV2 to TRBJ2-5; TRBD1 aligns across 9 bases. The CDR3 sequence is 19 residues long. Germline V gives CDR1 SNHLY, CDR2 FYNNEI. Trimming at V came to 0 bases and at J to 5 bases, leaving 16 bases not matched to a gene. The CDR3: CASSEALLLKDRGGETQYF. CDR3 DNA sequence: TGTGCCAGCAGTGAAGCGCTTCTCCTCAAGGACAGGGGTGGGGAGACCCAGTACTTC.

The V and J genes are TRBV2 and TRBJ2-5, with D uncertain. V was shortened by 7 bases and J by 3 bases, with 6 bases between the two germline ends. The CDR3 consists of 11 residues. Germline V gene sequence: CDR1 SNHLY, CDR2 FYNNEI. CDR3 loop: CASNLEETQYF. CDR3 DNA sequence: TGTGCCAGCAATCTCGAAGAGACCCAGTACTTC.

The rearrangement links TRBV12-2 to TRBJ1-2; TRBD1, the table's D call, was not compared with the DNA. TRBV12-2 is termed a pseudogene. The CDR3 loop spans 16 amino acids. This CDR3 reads CASRFIRDRWGNGYTF. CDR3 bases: TGTGCAAGTCGCTTTATTCGAGACCGATGGGGCAATGGCTACACCTTC.

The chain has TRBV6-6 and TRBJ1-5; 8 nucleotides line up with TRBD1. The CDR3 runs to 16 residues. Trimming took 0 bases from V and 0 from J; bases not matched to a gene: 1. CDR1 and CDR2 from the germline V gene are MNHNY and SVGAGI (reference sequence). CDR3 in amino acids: CASSYSGTGSNQPQHF. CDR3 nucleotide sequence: TGTGCCAGCAGTTACTCGGGGACAGGTAGCAATCAGCCCCAGCATTTT.

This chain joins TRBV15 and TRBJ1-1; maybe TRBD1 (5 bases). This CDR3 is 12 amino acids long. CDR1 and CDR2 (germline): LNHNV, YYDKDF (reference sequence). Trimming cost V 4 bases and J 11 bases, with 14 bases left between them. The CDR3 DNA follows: TGTGCCACCAGCACGGGGCGGGGGTACGCTTTCTTT. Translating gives CATSTGRGYAFF.

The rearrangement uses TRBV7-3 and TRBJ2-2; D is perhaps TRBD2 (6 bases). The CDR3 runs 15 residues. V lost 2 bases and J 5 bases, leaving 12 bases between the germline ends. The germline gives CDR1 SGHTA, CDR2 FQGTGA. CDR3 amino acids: CASSLFGGGTGELFF. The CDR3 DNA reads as TGTGCCAGCAGCTTATTCGGGGGAGGTACCGGGGAGCTGTTTTTT.

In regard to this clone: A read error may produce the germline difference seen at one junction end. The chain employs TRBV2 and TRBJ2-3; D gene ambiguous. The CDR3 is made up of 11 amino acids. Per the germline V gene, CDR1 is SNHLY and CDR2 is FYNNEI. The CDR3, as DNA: TGTGCCGGCAGTACATTAGATACGCAGTATTTT. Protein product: CAGSTLDTQYF.

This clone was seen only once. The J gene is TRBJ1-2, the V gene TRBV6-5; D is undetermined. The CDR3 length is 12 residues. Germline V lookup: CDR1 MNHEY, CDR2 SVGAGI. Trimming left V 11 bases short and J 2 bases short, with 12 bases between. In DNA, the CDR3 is TGTGCCTCAGCGGCAGGAAACTATGGCTACACCTTC. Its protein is CASAAGNYGYTF.

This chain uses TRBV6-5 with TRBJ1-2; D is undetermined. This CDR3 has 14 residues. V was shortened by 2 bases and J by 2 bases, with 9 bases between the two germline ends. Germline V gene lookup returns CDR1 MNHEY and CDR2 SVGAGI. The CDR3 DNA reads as TGTGCCAGCAGTTACGGTCGGAGGAACTATGGCTACACCTTC. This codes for CASSYGRRNYGYTF.

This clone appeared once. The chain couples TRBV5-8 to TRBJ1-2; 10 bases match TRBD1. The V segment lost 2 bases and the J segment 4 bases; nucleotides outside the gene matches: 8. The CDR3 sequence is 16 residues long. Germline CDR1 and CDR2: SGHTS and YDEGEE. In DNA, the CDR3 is TGTGCCAGCAGCTTTACCTACGGACAGGGGGGCTATGGCTACACCTTC. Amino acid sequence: CASSFTYGQGGYGYTF. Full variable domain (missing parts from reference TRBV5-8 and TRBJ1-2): EAGVTQSPTHLIKTRGQQATLRCSPISGHTSVYWYQQALGLGLQFLLWYDEGEERNRGNFPPRFSGRQFPNYSSELNVNALELEDSALYLCASSFTYGQGGYGYTFGSGTRLTVV.

CDR3 nucleotides: TGTGCTAGCAACAGGGGACCCCCCTCACCCCTCCACTTT. It is translated as CASNRGPPSPLHF. V usage is TRBV12-5 and J usage is TRBJ1-6; 7 positions agree with TRBD1. Looked up from germline, CDR1 is LGHNT and CDR2 is FRNRAP. J gave up 10 bases and V 9 bases, and 9 bases lay outside the gene matches. The CDR3 totals 13 residues.

The CDR3 coding sequence is TGTGCCAGCAGCTTACCTAGCGGGGGAGGTACGCAGTATTTT. It translates to CASSLPSGGGTQYF. The chain has TRBV7-2 and TRBJ2-3; 10 positions match TRBD2. CDR1 and CDR2 from the germline V gene are SGHTA and FQGNSA. The CDR3 contains 14 residues. The V gene end was trimmed by 2 bases and the J gene end by 8 bases; junction bases not matched to a gene: 4.

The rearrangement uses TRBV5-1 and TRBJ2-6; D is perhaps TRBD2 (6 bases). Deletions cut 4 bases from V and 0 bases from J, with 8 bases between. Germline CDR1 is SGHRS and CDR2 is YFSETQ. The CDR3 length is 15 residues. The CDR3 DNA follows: TGCGCCAGCAGCGGAGGGTTCTCTGGGGCCAACGTCCTGACTTTC. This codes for CASSGGFSGANVLTF.

As DNA, the CDR3 is TGTGCCAGTAGTCCGACGGCGGACAGGGTAGTTGGCTACACCTTC. Translating gives CASSPTADRVVGYTF. The genes are TRBV19 and TRBJ1-2; 8 bases align to TRBD1. This CDR3 contains 15 residues. Looked up from germline, CDR1 is LNHDA and CDR2 is SQIVND (reference sequence). Trimming removed 5 bases from V and 7 bases from J; junction bases left unmatched: 12.

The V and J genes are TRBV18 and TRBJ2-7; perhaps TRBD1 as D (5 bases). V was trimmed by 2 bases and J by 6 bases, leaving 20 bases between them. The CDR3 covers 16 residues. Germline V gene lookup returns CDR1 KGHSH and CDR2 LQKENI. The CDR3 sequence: CASSPLTPAGLVEQYF. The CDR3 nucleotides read TGTGCCAGCTCACCATTAACTCCGGCAGGGCTGGTCGAGCAGTACTTC.

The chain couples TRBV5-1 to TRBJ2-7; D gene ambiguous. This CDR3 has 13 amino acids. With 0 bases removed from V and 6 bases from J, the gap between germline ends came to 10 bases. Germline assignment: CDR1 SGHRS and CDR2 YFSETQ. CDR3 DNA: TGCGCCAGCAGCTTGGAGTTCGGTCTCGAGCAGTACTTC. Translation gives CASSLEFGLEQYF.

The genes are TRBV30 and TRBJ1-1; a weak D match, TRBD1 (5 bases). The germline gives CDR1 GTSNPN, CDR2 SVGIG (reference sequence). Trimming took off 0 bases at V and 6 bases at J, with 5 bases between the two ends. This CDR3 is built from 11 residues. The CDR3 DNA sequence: TGTGCCTGGAGTGTACAGGCTGAAGCTTTCTTT. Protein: CAWSVQAEAFF.

As DNA, the CDR3 is TGTGCCAGCAGTTTAGGGACTAGCGGGAGGGCAGGTGAGACCCAGTACTTC. It translates to CASSLGTSGRAGETQYF. This rearrangement joins TRBV28 to TRBJ2-5, with 16 bases lining up with TRBD2. V was pared by 2 bases and J by 5 bases, with 5 bases of the junction left unmatched. This CDR3 has 17 residues. Germline CDR1 and CDR2: MDHEN and SYDVKM.

DNA of the CDR3: TGTGCAAGTCGCTCAGCGAGCCGGACTTCAATCTCCTACAATGAGCAGTTCTTC. Translation: CASRSASRTSISYNEQFF. The genes are TRBV12-2 and TRBJ2-1; TRBD2 is the table's D call and was not checked against the DNA. TRBV12-2 constitutes a pseudogene. The CDR3 has 18 residues.